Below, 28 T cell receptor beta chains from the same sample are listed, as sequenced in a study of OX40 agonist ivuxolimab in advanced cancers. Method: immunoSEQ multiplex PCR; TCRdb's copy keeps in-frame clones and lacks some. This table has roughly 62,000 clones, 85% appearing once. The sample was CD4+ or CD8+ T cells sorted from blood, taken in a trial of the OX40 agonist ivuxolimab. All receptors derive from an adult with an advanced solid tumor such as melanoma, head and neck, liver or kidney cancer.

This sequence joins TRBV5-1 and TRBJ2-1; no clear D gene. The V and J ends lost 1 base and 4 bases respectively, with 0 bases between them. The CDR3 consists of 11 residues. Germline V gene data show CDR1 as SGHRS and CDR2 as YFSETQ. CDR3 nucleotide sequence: TGCGCCAGCAGCTTGTACAATGAGCAGTTCTTC. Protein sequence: CASSLYNEQFF.

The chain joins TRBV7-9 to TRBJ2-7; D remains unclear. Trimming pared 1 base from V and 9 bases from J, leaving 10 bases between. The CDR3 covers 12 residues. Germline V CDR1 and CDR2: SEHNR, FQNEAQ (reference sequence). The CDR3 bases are TGTGCCAGCAGCTTAGTGCTGGGTGGGCAGTACTTC. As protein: CASSLVLGGQYF.

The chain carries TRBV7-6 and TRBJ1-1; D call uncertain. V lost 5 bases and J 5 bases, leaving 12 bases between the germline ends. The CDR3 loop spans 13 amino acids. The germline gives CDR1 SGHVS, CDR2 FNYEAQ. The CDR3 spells CASSPRPETEAFF. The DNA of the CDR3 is TGTGCCAGCAGCCCTAGGCCCGAGACTGAAGCTTTCTTT.

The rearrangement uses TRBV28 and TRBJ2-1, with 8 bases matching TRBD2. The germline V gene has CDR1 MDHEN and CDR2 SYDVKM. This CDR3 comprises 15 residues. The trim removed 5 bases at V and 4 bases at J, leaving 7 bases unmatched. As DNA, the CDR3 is TGTGCCAGCAGTAGAAGCGGGAGTTATTACAATGAGCAGTTCTTC. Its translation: CASSRSGSYYNEQFF.

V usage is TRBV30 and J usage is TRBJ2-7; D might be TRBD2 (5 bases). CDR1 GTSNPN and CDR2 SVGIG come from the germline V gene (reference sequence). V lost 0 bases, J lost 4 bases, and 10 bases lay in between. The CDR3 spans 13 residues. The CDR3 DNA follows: TGTGCCTGGAGTGTCGGGGTTACTTACGAGCAGTACTTC. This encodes CAWSVGVTYEQYF.

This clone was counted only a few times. The CDR3 loop is CASSDGVVHF. The CDR3, as DNA: TGTGCCAGCAGTGACGGGGTTGTGCATTTT. The gene calls are TRBV6-4 and TRBJ1-5; D is unclear. This CDR3 is 10 amino acids long. Trimming pared 2 bases from V and 15 bases from J, leaving 8 bases between. Germline loops: CDR1 MRHNA, CDR2 SNTAGT.

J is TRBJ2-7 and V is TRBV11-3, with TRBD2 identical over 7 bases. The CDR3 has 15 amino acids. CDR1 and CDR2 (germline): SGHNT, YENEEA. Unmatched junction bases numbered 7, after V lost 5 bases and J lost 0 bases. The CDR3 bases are TGTGCCAGCAGCCTGCTAGCGGACCTCTCCTACGAGCAGTACTTC. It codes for CASSLLADLSYEQYF.

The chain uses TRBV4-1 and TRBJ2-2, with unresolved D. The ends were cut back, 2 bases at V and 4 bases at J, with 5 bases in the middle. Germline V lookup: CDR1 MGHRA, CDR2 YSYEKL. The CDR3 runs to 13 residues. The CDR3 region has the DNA TGCGCCAGCAGCCAAATAAGCACCGGGGAGCTGTTTTTT. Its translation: CASSQISTGELFF.

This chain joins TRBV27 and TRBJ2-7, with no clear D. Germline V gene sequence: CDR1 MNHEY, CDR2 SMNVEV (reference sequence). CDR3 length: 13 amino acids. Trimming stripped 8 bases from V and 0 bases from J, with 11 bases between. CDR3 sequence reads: CASRSTTSYEQYF. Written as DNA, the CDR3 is TGTGCCAGCCGGTCTACCACCTCCTACGAGCAGTACTTC.

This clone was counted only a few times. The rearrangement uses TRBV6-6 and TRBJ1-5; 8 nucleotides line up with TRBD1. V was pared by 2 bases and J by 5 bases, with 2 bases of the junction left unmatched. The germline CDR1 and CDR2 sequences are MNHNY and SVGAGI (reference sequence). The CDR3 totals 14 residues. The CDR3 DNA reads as TGTGCCAGCAGTTACCCACAGGGGGATCAGCCCCAGCATTTT. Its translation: CASSYPQGDQPQHF.

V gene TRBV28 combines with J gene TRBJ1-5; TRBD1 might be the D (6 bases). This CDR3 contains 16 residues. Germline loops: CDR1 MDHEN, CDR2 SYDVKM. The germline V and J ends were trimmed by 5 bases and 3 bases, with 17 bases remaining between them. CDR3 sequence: CASSPPWWGPNQPQHF. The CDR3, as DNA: TGTGCCAGCAGTCCGCCTTGGTGGGGGCCCAATCAGCCCCAGCATTTT.

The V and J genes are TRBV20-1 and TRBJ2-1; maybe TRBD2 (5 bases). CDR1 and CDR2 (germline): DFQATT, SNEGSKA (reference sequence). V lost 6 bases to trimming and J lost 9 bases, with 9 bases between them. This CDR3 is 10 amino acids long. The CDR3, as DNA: TGCAGTGCGCTCCGGGGTGAGCAGTTCTTC. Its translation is CSALRGEQFF.

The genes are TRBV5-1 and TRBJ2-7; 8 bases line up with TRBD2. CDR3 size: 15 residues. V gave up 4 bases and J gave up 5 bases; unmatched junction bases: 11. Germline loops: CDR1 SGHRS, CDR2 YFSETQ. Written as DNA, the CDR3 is TGCGCCAGCAGCCCCCGGCGGGAGGCATCCCACGAGCAGTACTTC. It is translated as CASSPRREASHEQYF.

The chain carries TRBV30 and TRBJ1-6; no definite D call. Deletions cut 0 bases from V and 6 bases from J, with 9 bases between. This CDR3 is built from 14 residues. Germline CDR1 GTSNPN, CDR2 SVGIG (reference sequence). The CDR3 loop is CAWSVLVGNSPLHF. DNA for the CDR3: TGTGCCTGGAGTGTACTGGTTGGTAATTCACCCCTCCACTTT.

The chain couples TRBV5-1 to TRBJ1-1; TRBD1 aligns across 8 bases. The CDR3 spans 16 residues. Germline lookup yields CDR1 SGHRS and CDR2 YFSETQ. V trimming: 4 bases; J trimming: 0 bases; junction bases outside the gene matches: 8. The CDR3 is CASSPGQVNMNTEAFF. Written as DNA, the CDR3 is TGCGCCAGCAGCCCGGGACAGGTAAACATGAACACTGAAGCTTTCTTT.

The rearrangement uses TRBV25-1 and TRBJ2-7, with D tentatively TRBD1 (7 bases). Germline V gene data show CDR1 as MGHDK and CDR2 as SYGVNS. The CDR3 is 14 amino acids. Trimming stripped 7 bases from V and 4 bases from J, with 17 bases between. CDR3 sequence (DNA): TGTGCCAGCACTCGAGGAGGGGGCGATTACGAGCAGTACTTC. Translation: CASTRGGGDYEQYF.

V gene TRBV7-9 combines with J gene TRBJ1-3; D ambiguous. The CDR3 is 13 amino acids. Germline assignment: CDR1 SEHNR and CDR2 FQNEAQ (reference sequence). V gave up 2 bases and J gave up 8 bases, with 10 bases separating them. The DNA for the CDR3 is TGTGCCAGCAGCTTATCAGAGGTCGACACCATATATTTT. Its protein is CASSLSEVDTIYF.

Here the CDR3 reads CASNLVGGFDEQYF. CDR3 DNA: TGTGCCAGTAACTTGGTGGGCGGTTTTGACGAGCAGTACTTC. J is TRBJ2-7 and V is TRBV5-6; D remains ambiguous. Per germline, CDR1 SGHDT and CDR2 YYEEEE. The V end lost 8 bases, the J end lost 5 bases, and 20 bases lay between the germline ends. This CDR3 spans 14 amino acids.

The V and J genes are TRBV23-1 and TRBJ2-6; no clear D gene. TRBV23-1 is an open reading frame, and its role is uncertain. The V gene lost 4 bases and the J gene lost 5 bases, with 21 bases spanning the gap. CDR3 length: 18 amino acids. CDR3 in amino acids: CASSRTMTQQSRANVLTF. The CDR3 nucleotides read TGCGCCAGCAGTCGCACGATGACGCAACAAAGTCGGGCCAACGTCCTGACTTTC.

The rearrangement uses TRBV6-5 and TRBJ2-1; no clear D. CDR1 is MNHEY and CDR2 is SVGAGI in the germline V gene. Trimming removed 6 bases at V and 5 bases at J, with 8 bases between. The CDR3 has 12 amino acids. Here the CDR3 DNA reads TGTGCCAGCAGCCAAAATCACAATGAGCAGTTCTTC. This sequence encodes CASSQNHNEQFF.

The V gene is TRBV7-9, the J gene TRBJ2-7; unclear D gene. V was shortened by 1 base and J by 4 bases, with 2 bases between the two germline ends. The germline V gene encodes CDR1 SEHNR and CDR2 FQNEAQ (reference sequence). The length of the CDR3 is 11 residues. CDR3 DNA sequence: TGTGCCAGCAGCTTAGAATACGAGCAGTACTTC. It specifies CASSLEYEQYF.

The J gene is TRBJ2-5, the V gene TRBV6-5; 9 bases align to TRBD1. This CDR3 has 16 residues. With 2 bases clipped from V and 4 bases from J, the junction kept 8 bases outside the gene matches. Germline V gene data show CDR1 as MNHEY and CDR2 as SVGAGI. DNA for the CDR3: TGTGCCAGCAGTTACAGAGACAGGGGGGGAGTAGAGACCCAGTACTTC. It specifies CASSYRDRGGVETQYF.

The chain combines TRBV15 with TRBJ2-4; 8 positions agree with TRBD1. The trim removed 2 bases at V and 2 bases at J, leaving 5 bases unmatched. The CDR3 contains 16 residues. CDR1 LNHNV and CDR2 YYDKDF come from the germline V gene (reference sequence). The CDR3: CATSRTRTGPKNIQYF. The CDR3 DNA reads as TGTGCCACCAGCAGAACAAGGACAGGGCCCAAAAACATTCAGTACTTC.

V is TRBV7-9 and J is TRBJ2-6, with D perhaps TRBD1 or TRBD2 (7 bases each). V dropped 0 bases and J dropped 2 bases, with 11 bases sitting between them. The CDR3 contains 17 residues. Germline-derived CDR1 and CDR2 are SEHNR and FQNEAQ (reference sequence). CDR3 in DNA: TGTGCCAGCAGCTTAGCGGGAGGGGGCGCTGGGGCCAACGTCCTGACTTTC. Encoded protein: CASSLAGGGAGANVLTF.

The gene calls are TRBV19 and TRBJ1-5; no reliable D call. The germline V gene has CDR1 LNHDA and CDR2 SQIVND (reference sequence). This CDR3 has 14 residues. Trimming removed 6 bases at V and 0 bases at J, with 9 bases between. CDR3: CASRGGFSNQPQHF. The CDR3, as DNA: TGTGCCAGTAGAGGCGGGTTTAGCAATCAGCCCCAGCATTTT. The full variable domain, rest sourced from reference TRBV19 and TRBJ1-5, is DGGITQSPKYLFRKEGQNVTLSCEQNLNHDAMYWYRQDPGQGLRLIYYSQIVNDFQKGDIAEGYSVSREKKESFPLTVTSAQKNPTAFYLCASRGGFSNQPQHFGDGTRLSIL.

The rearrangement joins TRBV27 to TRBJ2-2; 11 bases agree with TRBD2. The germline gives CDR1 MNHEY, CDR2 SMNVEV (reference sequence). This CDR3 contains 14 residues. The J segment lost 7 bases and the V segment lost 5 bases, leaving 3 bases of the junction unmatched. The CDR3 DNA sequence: TGTGCCAGCAGTCCCGGGACTAGCGGCGGGGAGCTGTTTTTT. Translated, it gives CASSPGTSGGELFF.

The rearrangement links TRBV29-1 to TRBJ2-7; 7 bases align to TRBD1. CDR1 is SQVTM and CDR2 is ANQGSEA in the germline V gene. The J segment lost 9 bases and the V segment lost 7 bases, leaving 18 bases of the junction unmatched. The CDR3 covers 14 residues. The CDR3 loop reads CSAGDVSGQQWQYF. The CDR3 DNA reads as TGCAGCGCCGGGGACGTTTCGGGACAGCAATGGCAGTACTTC.

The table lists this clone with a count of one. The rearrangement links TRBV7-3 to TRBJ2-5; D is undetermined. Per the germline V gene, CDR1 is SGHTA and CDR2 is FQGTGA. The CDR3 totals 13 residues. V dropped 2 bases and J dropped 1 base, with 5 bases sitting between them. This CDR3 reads CASSLFPQETQYF. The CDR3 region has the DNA TGTGCCAGCAGCTTATTCCCCCAAGAGACCCAGTACTTC.